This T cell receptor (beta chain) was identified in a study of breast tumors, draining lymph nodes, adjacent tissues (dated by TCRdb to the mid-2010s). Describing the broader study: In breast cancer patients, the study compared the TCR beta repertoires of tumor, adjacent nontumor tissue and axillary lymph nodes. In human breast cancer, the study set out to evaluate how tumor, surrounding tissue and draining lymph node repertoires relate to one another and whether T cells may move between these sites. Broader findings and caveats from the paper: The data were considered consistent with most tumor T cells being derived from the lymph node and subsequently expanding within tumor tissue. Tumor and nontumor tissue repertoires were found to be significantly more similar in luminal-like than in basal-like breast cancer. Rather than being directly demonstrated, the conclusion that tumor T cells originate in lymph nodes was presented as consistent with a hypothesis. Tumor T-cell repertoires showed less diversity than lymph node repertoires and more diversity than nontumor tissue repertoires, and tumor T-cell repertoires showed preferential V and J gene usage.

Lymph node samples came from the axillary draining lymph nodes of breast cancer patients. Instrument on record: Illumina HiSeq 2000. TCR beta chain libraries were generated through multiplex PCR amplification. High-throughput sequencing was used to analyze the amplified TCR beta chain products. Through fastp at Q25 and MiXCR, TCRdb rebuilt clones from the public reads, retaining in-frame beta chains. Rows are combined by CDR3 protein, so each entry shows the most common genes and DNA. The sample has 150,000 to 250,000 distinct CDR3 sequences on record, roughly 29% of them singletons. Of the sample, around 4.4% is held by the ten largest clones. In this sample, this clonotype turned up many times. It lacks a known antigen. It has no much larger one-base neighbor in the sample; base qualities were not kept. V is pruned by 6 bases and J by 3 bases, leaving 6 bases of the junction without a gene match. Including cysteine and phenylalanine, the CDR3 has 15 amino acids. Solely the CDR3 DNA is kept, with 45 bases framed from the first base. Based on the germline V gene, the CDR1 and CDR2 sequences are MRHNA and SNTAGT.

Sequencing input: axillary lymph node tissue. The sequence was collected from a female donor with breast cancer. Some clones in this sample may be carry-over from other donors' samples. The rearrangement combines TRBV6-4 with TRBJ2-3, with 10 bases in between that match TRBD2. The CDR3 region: CASSVGLAATDTQYF. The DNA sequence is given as TGTGCCAGCAGCGTCGGACTAGCGGCGACAGATACGCAGTATTTT.